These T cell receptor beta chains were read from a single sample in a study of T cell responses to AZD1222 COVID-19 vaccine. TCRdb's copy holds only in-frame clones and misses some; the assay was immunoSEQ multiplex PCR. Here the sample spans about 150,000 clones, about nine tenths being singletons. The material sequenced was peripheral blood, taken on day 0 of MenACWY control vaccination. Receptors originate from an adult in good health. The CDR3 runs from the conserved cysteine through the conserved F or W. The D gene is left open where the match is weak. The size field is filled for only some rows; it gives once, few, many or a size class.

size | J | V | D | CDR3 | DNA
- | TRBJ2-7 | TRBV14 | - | CASSQVREQYF | TGTGCCAGCAGCCAAGTTCGGGAGCAGTACTTC
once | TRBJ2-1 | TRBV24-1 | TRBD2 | CATSAPGLIKNEQFF | TGTGCCACCAGTGCTCCGGGACTAATTAAGAATGAGCAGTTCTTC
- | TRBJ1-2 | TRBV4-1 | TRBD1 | CASSQDAGTGRSGYTF | TGCGCCAGCAGCCAAGATGCGGGGACAGGACGAAGTGGCTACACCTTC
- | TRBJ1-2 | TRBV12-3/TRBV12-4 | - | CASSLFGGYTF | TGTGCCAGCAGTTTATTTGGTGGCTACACCTTC
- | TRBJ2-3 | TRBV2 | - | CASSDTGTDTQYF | TGTGCCAGCAGTGACACTGGCACAGATACGCAGTATTTT
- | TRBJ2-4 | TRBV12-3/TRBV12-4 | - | CASQQAGRQYF | TGTGCCAGCCAACAGGCAGGTCGTCAGTACTTC
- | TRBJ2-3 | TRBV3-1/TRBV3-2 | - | CASSPPRLVDTDTQYF | TGTGCCAGCAGCCCCCCGAGACTAGTGGACACAGATACGCAGTATTTT
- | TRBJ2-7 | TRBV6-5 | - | CATYRLVGAYEQYF | TGTGCCACCTACCGACTAGTGGGGGCCTACGAGCAGTACTTC
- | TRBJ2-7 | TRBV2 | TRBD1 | CASRIGQGVNEQYF | TGTGCCAGCAGGATAGGACAGGGGGTCAACGAGCAGTACTTC
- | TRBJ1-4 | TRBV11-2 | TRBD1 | CASSLRPTGTDNEKLFF | TGTGCCAGCAGCTTACGCCCCACCGGGACAGATAATGAAAAACTGTTTTTT
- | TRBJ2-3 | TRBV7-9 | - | CASSYRPSTDTQYF | TGTGCCAGCAGCTACCGCCCGAGCACAGATACGCAGTATTTT
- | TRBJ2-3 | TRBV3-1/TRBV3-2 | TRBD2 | CASSPWTSGLDTQYF | TGTGCCAGCAGCCCTTGGACTAGTGGATTAGATACGCAGTATTTT
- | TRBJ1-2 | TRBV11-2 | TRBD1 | CASSSIRRDREGYYTF | TGTGCCAGCAGTTCCATACGCCGGGACAGGGAGGGGTACTACACCTTC
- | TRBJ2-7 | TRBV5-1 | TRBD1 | CASSFAQPGTGLDEQYF | TGCGCCAGCAGCTTCGCCCAGCCCGGGACAGGTCTTGACGAGCAGTACTTC
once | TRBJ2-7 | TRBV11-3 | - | CASSRDGRSYEQYF | TGTGCCAGCAGCCGCGACGGCCGCTCCTACGAGCAGTACTTC
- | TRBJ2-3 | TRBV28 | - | CASSGDSDRTSTDTQYF | TGTGCCAGCAGTGGCGACTCGGACAGAACTAGCACAGATACGCAGTATTTT
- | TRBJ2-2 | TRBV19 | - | CASSIVVGRGRTGELFF | TGTGCCAGTAGTATCGTCGTGGGCAGGGGTAGGACCGGGGAGCTGTTTTTT
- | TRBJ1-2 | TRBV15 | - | CATSRGGGNYGYTF | TGTGCCACCAGCAGAGGAGGTGGGAACTATGGCTACACCTTC
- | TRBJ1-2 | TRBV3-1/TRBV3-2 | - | CASSQGRSRNYGYTF | TGTGCCAGCAGCCAAGGGAGATCCAGGAACTATGGCTACACCTTC
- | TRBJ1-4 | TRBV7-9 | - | CASSFRRDNEKLFF | TGTGCCAGCAGCTTCAGGCGGGATAATGAAAAACTGTTTTTT
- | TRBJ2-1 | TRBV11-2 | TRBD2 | CASSLLARGAAYNEQFF | TGTGCCAGCAGCTTACTCGCGCGGGGGGCCGCCTACAATGAGCAGTTCTTC
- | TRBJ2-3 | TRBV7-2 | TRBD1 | CASTGTGYTDTQYF | TGTGCCAGCACAGGGACAGGGTACACAGATACGCAGTATTTT
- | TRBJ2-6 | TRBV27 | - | CASSLLSGANVLTF | TGTGCCAGCAGTTTATTGTCTGGGGCCAACGTCCTGACTTTC
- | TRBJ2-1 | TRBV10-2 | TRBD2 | CASLSGGADEQFF | TGCGCCAGCCTTAGCGGGGGGGCAGATGAGCAGTTCTTC
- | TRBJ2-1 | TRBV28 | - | CASSLWQTSYNEQFF | TGTGCCAGCAGTTTATGGCAAACCTCCTACAATGAGCAGTTCTTC
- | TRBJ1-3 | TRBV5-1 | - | CASSLVGDTIYF | TGCGCCAGCAGCTTGGTCGGGGACACCATATATTTT
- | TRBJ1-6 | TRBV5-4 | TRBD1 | CASSRDKGADSPLHF | TGTGCCAGCAGCAGGGACAAGGGGGCGGATTCACCCCTCCACTTT
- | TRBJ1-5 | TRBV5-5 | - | CASSPQGSNQPQHF | TGTGCCAGCAGCCCACAGGGTAGCAATCAGCCCCAGCATTTT
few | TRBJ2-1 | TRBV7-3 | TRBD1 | CASSSQTGGNEQFF | TGTGCCAGCAGCTCCCAGACAGGGGGCAATGAGCAGTTCTTC
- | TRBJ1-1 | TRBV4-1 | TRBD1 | CASRFQGASEAFF | TGCGCCAGCAGGTTCCAGGGGGCTTCTGAAGCTTTCTTT
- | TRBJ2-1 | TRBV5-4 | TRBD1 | CASSLSGTGGSNEQFF | TGTGCCAGCAGCTTGTCCGGGACAGGGGGCAGCAATGAGCAGTTCTTC
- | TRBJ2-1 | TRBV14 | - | CASSQVGTFNEQFF | TGTGCCAGCAGCCAAGTCGGCACATTCAATGAGCAGTTCTTC
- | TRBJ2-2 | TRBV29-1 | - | CSAQGNTGELFF | TGCAGCGCACAGGGGAACACCGGGGAGCTGTTTTTT
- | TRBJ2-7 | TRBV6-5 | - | CASSSSDIATQYF | TGTGCCAGCAGTTCATCCGACATAGCCACCCAGTACTTC
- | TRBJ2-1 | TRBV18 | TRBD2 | CASSPPLTSGPHYNEQFF | TGTGCCAGCTCACCACCCCTGACTAGCGGGCCCCATTACAATGAGCAGTTCTTC
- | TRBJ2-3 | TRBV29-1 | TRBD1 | CSVEARQGAIISDTQYF | TGCAGCGTTGAAGCCCGGCAGGGGGCCATCATCTCAGATACGCAGTATTTT
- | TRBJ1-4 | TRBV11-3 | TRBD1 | CASSSDRGSTNEKLFF | TGTGCCAGCAGCTCCGACAGGGGTTCGACTAATGAAAAACTGTTTTTT
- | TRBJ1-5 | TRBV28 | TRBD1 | CASSLGDRVGKPQHF | TGTGCCAGCAGTTTAGGGGACAGGGTTGGGAAGCCCCAGCATTTT
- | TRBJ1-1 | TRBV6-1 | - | CASRNTEAFF | TGTGCCAGCAGGAACACTGAAGCTTTCTTT
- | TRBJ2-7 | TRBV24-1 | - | CATSEGPPYEQYF | TGTGCCACCAGTGAGGGTCCTCCCTACGAGCAGTACTTC
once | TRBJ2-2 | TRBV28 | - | CASSSVTTTGELFF | TGTGCCAGCAGTTCGGTGACAACCACCGGGGAGCTGTTTTTT
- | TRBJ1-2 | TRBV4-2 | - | CASSQDVRGGGYTF | TGTGCCAGCAGCCAAGATGTCAGGGGCGGTGGCTACACCTTC
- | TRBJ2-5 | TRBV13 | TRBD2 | CASSPGTSGGAEETQYF | TGTGCCAGCAGCCCGGGGACTAGCGGGGGGGCCGAGGAGACCCAGTACTTC
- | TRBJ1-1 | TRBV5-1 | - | CASSLGGVPGLTEAFF | TGCGCCAGCAGCTTGGGGGGGGTCCCCGGGTTGACTGAAGCTTTCTTT
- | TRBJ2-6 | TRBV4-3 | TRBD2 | CASSQPLTGGGANVLTF | TGCGCCAGCAGCCAACCTCTAACGGGAGGTGGGGCCAACGTCCTGACTTTC
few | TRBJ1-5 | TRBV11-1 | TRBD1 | CASRRTGSVTQPQHF | TGTGCCAGCAGGCGGACAGGGAGCGTCACTCAGCCCCAGCATTTT
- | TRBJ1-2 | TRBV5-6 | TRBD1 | CASSSTTGLPYGAYGYTF | TGTGCCAGCAGTTCGACGACAGGGCTTCCCTATGGGGCCTATGGCTACACCTTC
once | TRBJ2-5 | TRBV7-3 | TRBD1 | CASRYTGTAQETQYF | TGTGCCAGCAGGTATACCGGGACAGCACAAGAGACCCAGTACTTC
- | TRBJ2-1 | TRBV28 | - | CASRRHEQFF | TGTGCCAGCAGAAGACATGAGCAGTTCTTC
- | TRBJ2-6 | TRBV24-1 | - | CATSDPGKQNSGANVLTF | TGTGCCACCAGTGACCCAGGGAAGCAAAACTCTGGGGCCAACGTCCTGACTTTC
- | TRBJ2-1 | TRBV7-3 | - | CASSSSDEQFF | TGTGCCAGCAGCTCTAGCGATGAGCAGTTCTTC
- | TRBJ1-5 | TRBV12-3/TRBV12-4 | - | CASSLIEEQPQHF | TGTGCCAGCAGTTTAATTGAGGAGCAGCCCCAGCATTTT
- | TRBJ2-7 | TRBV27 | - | CASPDYPAYEQYF | TGTGCCAGCCCGGACTACCCCGCCTACGAGCAGTACTTC
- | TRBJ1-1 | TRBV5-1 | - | CASSSGRNTEAFF | TGCGCCAGCAGCTCGGGACGGAACACTGAAGCTTTCTTT
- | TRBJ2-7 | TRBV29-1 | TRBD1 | CSATTGGSGEQYF | TGCAGCGCAACGACAGGGGGCTCAGGCGAGCAGTACTTC
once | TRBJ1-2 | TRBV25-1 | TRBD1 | CASSELDRESGYTF | TGTGCCAGCAGTGAATTGGACAGGGAAAGTGGCTACACCTTC
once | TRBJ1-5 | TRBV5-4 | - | CAGQDGANQPQHF | TGTGCCGGGCAAGACGGGGCCAATCAGCCCCAGCATTTT
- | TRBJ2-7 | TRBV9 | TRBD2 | CASSAGLADTYEQYF | TGTGCCAGCAGCGCGGGACTAGCGGATACCTACGAGCAGTACTTC
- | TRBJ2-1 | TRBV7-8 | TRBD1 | CASSVKTGSYNEQFF | TGTGCCAGCAGCGTAAAGACAGGGTCCTACAATGAGCAGTTCTTC